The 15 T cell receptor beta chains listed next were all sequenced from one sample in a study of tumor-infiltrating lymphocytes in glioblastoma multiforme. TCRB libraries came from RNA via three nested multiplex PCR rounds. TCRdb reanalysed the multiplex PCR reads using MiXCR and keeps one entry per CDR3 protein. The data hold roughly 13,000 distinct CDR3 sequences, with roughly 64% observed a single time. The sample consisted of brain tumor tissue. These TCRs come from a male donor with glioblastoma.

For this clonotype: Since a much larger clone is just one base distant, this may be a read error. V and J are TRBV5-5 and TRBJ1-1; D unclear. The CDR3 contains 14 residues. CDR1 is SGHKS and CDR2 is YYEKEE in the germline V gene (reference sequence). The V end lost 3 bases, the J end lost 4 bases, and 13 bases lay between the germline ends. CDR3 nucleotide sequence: TGTGCCAGCAGCTCGGAGGGATTAACCACTGAAGCTTTCTTT. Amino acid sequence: CASSSEGLTTEAFF.

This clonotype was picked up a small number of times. This CDR3 reads CASSLMGPNTGELFF. The CDR3 DNA sequence: TGTGCCAGCAGCTTAATGGGGCCAAACACCGGGGAGCTGTTTTTT. The genes are TRBV11-2 and TRBJ2-2, with D possibly TRBD1 on 5 matching bases. The CDR3 is 15 amino acids. Per the germline V gene, CDR1 is SGHAT and CDR2 is FQNNGV. V was clipped by 2 bases and J by 2 bases, with 9 bases between them.

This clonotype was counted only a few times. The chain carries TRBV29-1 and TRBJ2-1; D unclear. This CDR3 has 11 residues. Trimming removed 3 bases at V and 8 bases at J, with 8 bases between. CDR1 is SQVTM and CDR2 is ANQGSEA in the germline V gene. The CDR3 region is CSVDLEYEQFF. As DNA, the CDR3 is TGCAGCGTTGACCTCGAATATGAGCAGTTCTTC.

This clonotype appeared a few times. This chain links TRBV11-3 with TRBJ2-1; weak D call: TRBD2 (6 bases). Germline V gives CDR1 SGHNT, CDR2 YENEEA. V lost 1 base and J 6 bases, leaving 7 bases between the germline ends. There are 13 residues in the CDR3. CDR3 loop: CASSLGGANEQFF. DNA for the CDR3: TGTGCCAGCAGCTTAGGCGGGGCCAATGAGCAGTTCTTC.

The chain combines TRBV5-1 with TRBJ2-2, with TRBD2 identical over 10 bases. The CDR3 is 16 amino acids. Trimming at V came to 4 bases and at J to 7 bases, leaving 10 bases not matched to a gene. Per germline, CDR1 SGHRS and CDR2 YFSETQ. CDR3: CASSEGLARVDGELFF. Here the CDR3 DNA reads TGCGCCAGCAGCGAGGGACTAGCGAGAGTGGACGGGGAGCTGTTTTTT.

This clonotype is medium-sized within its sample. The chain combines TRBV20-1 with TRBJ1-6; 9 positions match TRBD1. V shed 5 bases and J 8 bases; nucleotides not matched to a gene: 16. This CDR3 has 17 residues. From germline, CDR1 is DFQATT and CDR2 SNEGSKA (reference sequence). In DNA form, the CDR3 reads TGCAGTGCTCTCCCCATCGGACAGGGGAATATGTATTCACCCCTCCACTTT. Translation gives CSALPIGQGNMYSPLHF.

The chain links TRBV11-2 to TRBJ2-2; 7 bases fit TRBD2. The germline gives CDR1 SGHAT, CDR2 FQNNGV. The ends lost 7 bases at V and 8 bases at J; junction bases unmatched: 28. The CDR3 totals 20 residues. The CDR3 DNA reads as TGTGCCAGCACCCCCCCATTCGGCCAAGGGCTAGCGGTAAACGCTGGGGAGCTGTTTTTT. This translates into CASTPPFGQGLAVNAGELFF.

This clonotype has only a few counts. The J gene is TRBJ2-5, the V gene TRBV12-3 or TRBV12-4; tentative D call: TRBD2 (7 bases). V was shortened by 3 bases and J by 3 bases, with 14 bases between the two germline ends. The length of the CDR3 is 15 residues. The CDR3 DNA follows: TGTGCCAGCAGTTTCGAGGGGGGGCCGAAAGAGACCCAGTACTTC. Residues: CASSFEGGPKETQYF.

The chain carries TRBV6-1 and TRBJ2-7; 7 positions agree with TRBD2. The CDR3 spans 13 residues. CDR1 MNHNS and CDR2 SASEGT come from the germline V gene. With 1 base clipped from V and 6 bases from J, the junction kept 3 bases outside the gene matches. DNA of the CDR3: TGTGCCAGCAGTGAAGTGGGAGGGGTCGAGCAGTACGTC. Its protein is CASSEVGGVEQYV.

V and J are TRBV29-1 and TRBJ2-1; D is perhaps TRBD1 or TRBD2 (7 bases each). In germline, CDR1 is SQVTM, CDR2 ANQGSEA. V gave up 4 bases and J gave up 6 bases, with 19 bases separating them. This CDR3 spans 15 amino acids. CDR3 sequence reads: CSVGGGRQGGNEQFF. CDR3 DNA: TGCAGCGTTGGGGGGGGGCGGCAGGGGGGCAATGAGCAGTTCTTC.

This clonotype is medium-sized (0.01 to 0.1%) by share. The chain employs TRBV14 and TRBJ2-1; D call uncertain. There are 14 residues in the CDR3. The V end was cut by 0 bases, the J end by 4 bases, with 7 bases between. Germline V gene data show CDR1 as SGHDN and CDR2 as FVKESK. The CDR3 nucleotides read TGTGCCAGCAGCCAAGATGTGCGTTACAATGAGCAGTTCTTC. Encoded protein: CASSQDVRYNEQFF.

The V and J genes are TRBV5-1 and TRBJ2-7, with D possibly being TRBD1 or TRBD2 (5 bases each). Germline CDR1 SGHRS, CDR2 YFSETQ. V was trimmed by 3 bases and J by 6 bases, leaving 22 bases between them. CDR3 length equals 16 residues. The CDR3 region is CASSSEGTLGLVEQYF. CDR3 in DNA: TGCGCCAGCAGCTCGGAAGGGACCCTAGGTCTGGTCGAGCAGTACTTC.

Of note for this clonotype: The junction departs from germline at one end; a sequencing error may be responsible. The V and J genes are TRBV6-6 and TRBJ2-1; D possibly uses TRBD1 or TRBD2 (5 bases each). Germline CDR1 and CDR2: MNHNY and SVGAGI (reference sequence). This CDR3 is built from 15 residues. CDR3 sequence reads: CASNYARDRYNGQFF. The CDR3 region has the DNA TGTGCCAGCAATTACGCGAGGGACCGATACAATGGGCAGTTCTTC.

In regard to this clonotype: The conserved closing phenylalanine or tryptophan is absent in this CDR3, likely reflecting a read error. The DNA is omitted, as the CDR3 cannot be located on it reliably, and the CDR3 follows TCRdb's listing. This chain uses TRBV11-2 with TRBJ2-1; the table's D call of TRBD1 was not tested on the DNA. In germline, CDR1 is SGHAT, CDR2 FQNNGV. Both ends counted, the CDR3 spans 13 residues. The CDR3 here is CASSLDRGNEQPL.

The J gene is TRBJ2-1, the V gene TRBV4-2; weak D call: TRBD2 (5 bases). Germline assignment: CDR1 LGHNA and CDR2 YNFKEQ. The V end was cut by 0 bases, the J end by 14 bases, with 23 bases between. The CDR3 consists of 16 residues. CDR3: CASSQDFGQEGDNEFF. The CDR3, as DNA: TGTGCCAGCAGCCAAGACTTTGGGCAAGAGGGAGACAATGAGTTCTTC.